Listed below are T cell receptor beta chains from one sample, sequenced in a study of early T cells in non-severe SARS-CoV-2 infection. MiXCR, run by TCRdb on the 5' RACE reads, gives a single entry per CDR3 protein. In the table there are approximately 28,000 distinct CDR3 sequences, around 6.1% of which are singletons. Material: whole blood, obtained at baseline. The receptors were sampled from an adult who was a healthcare worker with PCR-confirmed SARS-CoV-2 infection or an uninfected control (not recorded which). Each CDR3 is given with its conserved first and last residue.

v_call,j_call,cdr3_aa
TRBV29-1,TRBJ2-1,CSVRTDYNEQFF
TRBV30,TRBJ1-6,CASKQSSSLHF
TRBV6-6,TRBJ2-4,CASSRSTLGIQYF
TRBV7-9,TRBJ2-3,CASSLVGESTDTQYF
TRBV30,TRBJ2-2,CAWSPIAGVNTGELFF
TRBV6-6,TRBJ2-7,CASSYGQREAYEQYF
TRBV10-3,TRBJ1-2,CAISESIRVDYGYTF
TRBV3-1,TRBJ1-5,CASSQGRQAPQHF
TRBV18,TRBJ2-7,CASSRTTVSGRGTYEQYF
TRBV30,TRBJ2-1,CAWSQGYNEQFF
TRBV7-9,TRBJ1-3,CASSSQGQGTGNTIYF
TRBV9,TRBJ1-6,CASSVDSNSPLHF
TRBV2,TRBJ1-3,CASSEGGQAGNTIYF
TRBV6-5,TRBJ2-7,CASSLDRGSYEQYF
TRBV27,TRBJ2-7,CASSFRPGYEQYF
TRBV5-6,TRBJ1-2,CASSFGTGGTNYGYTF
TRBV7-6,TRBJ2-3,CASSLGSRGADTQYF
TRBV19,TRBJ1-2,CASTPGQDYGYTF
TRBV4-3,TRBJ1-1,CASSQEGGLPTEAFF
TRBV6-1,TRBJ2-1,CASSGQLAHSYNEQFF
TRBV7-2,TRBJ1-1,CASSLDRAEFTEAFF
TRBV7-9,TRBJ2-2,CASSFTSGPGELFF
TRBV2,TRBJ1-4,CASTILQGGNEKLFF
TRBV11-2,TRBJ1-2,CASSFQGAGYTF
TRBV6-1,TRBJ2-5,CASSEVDIFFQETQYF
TRBV10-3,TRBJ2-1,CAISEYNEQFF
TRBV9,TRBJ1-4,CASSPGATNEKLFF
TRBV20-1,TRBJ2-7,CSAGTVRFNSYEQYF
TRBV7-2,TRBJ2-5,CASSFQWGRQETQYF
TRBV12-3/TRBV12-4,TRBJ2-2,CASTPTGGGTGELFF
TRBV5-1,TRBJ1-2,CASSLEAPQGNYGYTF
TRBV27,TRBJ1-2,CASRRGGGANLNYGYTF